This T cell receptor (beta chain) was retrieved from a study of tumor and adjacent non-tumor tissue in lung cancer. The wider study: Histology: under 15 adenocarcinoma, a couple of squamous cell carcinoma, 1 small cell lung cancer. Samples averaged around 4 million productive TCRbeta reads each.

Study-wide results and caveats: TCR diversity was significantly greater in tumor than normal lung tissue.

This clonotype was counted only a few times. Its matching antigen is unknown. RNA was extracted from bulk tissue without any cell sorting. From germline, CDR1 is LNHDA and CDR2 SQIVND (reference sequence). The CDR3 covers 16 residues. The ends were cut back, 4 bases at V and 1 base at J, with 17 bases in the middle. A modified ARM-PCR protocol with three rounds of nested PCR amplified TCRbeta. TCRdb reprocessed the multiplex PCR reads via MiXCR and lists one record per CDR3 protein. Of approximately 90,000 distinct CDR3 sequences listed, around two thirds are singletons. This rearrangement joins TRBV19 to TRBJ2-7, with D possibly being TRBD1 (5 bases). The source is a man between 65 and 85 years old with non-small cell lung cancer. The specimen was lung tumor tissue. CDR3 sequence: CASSTTLQDPSYEQYF. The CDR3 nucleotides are TGTGCCAGTAGTACAACCTTACAGGACCCGTCCTACGAGCAGTACTTC.